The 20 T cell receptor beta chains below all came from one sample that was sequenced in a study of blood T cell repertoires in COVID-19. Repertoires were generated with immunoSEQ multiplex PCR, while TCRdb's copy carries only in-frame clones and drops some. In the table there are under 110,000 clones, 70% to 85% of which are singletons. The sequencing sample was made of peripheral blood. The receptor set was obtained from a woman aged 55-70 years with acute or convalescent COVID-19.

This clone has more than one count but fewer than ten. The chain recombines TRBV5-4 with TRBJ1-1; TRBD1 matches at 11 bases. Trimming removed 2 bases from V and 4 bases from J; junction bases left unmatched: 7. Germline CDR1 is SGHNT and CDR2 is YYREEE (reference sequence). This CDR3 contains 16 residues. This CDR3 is CASSLKSGTGGTEAFF. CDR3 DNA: TGTGCCAGCAGCTTAAAATCCGGGACAGGGGGCACTGAAGCTTTCTTT.

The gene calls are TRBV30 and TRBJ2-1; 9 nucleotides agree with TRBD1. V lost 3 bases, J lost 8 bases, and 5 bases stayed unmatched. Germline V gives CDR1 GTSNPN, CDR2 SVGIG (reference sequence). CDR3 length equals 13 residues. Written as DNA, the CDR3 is TGTGCCTGGAGAAAACAGGGGGCTGATGAGCAGTTCTTC. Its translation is CAWRKQGADEQFF.

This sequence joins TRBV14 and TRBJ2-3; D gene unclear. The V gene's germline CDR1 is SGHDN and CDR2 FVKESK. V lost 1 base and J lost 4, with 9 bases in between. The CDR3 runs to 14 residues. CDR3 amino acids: CASSQVGRPDTQYF. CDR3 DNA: TGTGCCAGCAGCCAAGTTGGCCGTCCAGATACGCAGTATTTT.

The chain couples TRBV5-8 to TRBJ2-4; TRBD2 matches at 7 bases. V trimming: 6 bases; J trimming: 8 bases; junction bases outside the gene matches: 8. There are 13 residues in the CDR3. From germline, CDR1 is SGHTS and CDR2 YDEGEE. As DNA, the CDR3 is TGTGCCAGCAACAAGATGGGGGGGGACATTCAGTACTTC. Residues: CASNKMGGDIQYF.

The CDR3 nucleotides read TGCGCCAGCAGCCAGGCGGACAGAGGAGCCTACGAGCAGTACTTC. Its translation is CASSQADRGAYEQYF. V usage is TRBV4-1 and J usage is TRBJ2-7, with D possibly TRBD1 on 6 matching bases. The germline V and J ends were trimmed by 3 bases and 2 bases, with 14 bases remaining between them. Per the germline V gene, CDR1 is MGHRA and CDR2 is YSYEKL. The CDR3 loop spans 15 amino acids.

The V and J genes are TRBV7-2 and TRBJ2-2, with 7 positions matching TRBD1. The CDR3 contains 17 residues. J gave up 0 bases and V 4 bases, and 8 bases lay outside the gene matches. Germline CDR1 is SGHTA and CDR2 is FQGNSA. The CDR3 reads CASSSPRGGANTGELFF. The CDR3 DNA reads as TGTGCCAGCAGCTCACCACGAGGGGGCGCGAACACCGGGGAGCTGTTTTTT.

CDR3 sequence (DNA): TGTGCCAGCAGCCAGGGAGCAGGTGGCAATCAGCCCCAGCATTTT. This translates into CASSQGAGGNQPQHF. This chain links TRBV6-2 or TRBV6-3 with TRBJ1-5; D might be TRBD1 (5 bases). Germline CDR1 MNHEY, CDR2 SVGEGT. The CDR3 runs 15 residues. Trimming pared 6 bases from V and 2 bases from J, leaving 14 bases between.

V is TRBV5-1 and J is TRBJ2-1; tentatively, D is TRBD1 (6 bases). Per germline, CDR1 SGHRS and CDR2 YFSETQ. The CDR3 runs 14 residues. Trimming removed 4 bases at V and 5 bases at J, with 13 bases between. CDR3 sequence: CASSPMDSNNEQFF. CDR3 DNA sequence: TGCGCCAGCAGCCCAATGGACAGCAACAATGAGCAGTTCTTC.

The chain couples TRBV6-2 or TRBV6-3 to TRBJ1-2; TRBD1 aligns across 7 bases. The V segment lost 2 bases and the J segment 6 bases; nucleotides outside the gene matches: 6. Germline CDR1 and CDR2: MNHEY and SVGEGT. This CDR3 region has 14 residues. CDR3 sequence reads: CASSYRGQSDGYTF. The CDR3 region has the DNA TGTGCCAGCAGTTACAGGGGACAGAGTGATGGCTACACCTTC.

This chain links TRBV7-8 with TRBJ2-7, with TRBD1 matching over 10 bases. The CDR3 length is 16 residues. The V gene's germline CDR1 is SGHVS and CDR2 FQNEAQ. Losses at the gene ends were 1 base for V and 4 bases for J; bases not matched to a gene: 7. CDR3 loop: CASSLDWGQGRYEQYF. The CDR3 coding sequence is TGTGCCAGCAGCTTAGATTGGGGACAGGGGAGGTACGAGCAGTACTTC.

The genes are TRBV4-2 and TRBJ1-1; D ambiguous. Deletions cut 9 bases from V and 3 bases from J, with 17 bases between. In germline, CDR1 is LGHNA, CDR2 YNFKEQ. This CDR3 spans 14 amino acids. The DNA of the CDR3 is TGTGCCAGTAAACAAAACACGGAGGACACTGAAGCTTTCTTT. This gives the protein CASKQNTEDTEAFF.

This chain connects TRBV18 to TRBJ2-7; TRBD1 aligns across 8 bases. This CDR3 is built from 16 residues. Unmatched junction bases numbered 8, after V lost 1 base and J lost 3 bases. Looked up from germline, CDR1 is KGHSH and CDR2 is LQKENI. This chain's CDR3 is CASSPLSGQGHYEQYF. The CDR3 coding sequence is TGTGCCAGCTCACCACTCTCTGGACAGGGACACTACGAGCAGTACTTC.

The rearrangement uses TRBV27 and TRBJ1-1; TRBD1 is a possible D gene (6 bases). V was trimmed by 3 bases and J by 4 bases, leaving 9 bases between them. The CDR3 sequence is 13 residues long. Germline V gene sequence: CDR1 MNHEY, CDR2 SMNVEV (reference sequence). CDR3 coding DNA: TGTGCCAGCAGTTTGTTAGGGGGCACTGAAGCTTTCTTT. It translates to CASSLLGGTEAFF.

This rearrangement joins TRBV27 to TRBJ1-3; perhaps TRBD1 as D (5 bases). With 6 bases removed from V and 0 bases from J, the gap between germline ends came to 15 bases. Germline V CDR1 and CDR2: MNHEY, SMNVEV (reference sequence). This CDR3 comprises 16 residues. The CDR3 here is CASSPTKTVSGNTIYF. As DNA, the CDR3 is TGTGCCAGCAGCCCTACCAAGACAGTCTCTGGAAACACCATATATTTT.

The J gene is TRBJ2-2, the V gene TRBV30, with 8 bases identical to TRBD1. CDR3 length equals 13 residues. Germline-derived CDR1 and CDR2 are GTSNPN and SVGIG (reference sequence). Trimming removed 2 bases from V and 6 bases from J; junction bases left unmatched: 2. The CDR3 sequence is CAWSLQGAGELFF. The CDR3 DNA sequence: TGTGCCTGGAGTCTACAGGGGGCCGGGGAGCTGTTTTTT.

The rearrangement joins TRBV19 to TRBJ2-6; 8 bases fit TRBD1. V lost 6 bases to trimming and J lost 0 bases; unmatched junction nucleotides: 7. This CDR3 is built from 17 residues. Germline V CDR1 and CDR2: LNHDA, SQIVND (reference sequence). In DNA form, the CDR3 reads TGTGCCAGTAGCGTAGGGACAGGTGACTCTGGGGCCAACGTCCTGACTTTC. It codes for CASSVGTGDSGANVLTF.

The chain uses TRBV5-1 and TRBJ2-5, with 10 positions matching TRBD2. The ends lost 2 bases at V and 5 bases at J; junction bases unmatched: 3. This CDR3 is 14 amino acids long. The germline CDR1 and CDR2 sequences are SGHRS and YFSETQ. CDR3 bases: TGCGCCAGCAGCTTTAGCGGGAGGACTGAGACCCAGTACTTC. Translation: CASSFSGRTETQYF.

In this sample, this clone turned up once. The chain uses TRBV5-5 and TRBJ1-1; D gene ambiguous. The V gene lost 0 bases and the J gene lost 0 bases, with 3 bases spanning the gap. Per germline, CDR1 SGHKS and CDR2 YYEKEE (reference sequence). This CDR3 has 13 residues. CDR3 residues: CASSLGLNTEAFF. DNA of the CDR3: TGTGCCAGCAGCTTGGGGCTGAACACTGAAGCTTTCTTT.

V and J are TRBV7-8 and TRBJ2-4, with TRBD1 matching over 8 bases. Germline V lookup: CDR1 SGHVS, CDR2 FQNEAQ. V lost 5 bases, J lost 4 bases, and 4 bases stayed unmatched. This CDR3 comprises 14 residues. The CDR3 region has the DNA TGTGCCAGCAGCCCGGGGGACAGGAAAAACATTCAGTACTTC. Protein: CASSPGDRKNIQYF.

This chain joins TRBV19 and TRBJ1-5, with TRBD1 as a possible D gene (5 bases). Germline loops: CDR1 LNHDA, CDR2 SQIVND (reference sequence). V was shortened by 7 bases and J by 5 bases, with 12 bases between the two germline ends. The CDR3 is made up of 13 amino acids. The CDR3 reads CASNMAGYQPQHF. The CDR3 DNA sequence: TGTGCCAGTAATATGGCAGGGTATCAGCCCCAGCATTTT.